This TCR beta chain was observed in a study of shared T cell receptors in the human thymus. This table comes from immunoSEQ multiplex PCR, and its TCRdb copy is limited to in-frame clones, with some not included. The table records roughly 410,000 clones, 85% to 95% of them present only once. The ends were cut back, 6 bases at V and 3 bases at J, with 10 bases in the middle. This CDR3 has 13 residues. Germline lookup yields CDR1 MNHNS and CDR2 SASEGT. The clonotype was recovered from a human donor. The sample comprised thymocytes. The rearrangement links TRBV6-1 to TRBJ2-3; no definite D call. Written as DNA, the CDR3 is TGTGCCAGCAGGGAGTACAGTACAGATACGCAGTATTTT. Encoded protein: CASREYSTDTQYF.